Included here is one T cell receptor (beta chain) sequence, with context. This sample was included in a study of T cells in localized non-small cell lung cancer. Clones were sequenced by immunoSEQ multiplex PCR, and TCRdb holds only the in-frame ones, with some missing. In the table there are some 2,000 clones, around 23% of which are singletons. Looked up from germline, CDR1 is SGHDN and CDR2 is FVKESK. The V segment lost 0 bases and the J segment 10 bases; nucleotides outside the gene matches: 7. CDR3 size: 15 residues. Specimen: lung tumor tissue, collected before any cancer treatment. The receptor's source is a male donor aged 60 or over with stage II lung adenocarcinoma. The chain employs TRBV14 and TRBJ2-1; 9 nucleotides align to TRBD2. Written as DNA, the CDR3 is TGTGCCAGCAGCCAAGAGGGAGCGGGAGGTTTGGAGCAGTTCTTC. Translation: CASSQEGAGGLEQFF. Looking up the rest from reference TRBV14 and TRBJ2-1 gives the full variable domain: EAGVTQFPSHSVIEKGQTVTLRCDPISGHDNLYWYRRVMGKEIKFLLHFVKESKQDESGMPNNRFLAERTGGTYSTLKVQPAELEDSGVYFCASSQEGAGGLEQFFGPGTRLTVL.